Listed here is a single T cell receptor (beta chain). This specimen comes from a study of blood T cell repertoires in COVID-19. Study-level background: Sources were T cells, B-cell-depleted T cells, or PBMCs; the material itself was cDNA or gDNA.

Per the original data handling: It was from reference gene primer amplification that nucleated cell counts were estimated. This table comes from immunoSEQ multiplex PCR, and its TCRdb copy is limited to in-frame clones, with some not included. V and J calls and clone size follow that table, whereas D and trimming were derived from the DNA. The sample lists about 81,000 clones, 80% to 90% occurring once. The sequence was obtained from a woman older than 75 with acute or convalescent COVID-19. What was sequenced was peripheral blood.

CDR3 nucleotides: TGTGCCAGCAGCCCCGGACAGGGTGTTTCCAATTCACCCCTCCACTTT. This encodes CASSPGQGVSNSPLHF. This sequence joins TRBV9 and TRBJ1-6; 8 nucleotides agree with TRBD1. In germline, CDR1 is SGDLS, CDR2 YYNGEE. CDR3 length: 16 amino acids. Trimming took 4 bases from V and 7 from J; bases not matched to a gene: 10.